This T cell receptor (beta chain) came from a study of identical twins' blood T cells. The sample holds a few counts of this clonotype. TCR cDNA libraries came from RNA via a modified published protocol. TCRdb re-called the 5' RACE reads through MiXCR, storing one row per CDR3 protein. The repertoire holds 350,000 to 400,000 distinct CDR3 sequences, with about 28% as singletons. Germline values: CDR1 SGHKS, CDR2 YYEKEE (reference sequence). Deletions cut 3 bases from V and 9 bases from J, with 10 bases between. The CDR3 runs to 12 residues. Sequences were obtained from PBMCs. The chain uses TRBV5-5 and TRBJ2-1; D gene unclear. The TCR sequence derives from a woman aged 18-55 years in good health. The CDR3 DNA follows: TGTGCCAGCAGCTCGTCATTAGTTGAGCAGTTCTTC. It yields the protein CASSSSLVEQFF.